Included here is one TCR beta chain sequence, with context. It was autoimmune disease history or systemic immunosuppression that excluded patients. The data stem from a study of OX40 agonist ivuxolimab in advanced cancers. About the research overall: Every 2 weeks, ivuxolimab was infused into the patients intravenously at between 0.01 and 10 mg/kg. Enrollees could have had prior anti-PD-1, anti-PD-L1 or anti-CTLA-4 therapy, which around 40% had received.

V trimming: 0 bases; J trimming: 4 bases; junction bases outside the gene matches: 7. CDR1 and CDR2 from the germline V gene are SGHNT and YYREEE (reference sequence). This CDR3 is 16 amino acids long. Profiling relied on immunoSEQ multiplex PCR, and the TCRdb table lists in-frame clones only, not all of them. Seen here are 65,000 to 80,000 clones, 91% observed once, and the top ten hold about 0.3%. The rearrangement links TRBV5-4 to TRBJ2-1, with 7 bases that match TRBD2. This sequence originates from an adult with an advanced solid tumor such as melanoma, head and neck, liver or kidney cancer. The specimen comprised CD4+ or CD8+ T cells sorted from blood, sampled in a trial of the OX40 agonist ivuxolimab. The DNA for the CDR3 is TGTGCCAGCAGCTTGGTGGGGAGGGCCAGGTACAATGAGCAGTTCTTC. This gives the protein CASSLVGRARYNEQFF. Variable domain in full (rest from reference TRBV5-4 and TRBJ2-1): ETGVTQSPTHLIKTRGQQVTLRCSSQSGHNTVSWYQQALGQGPQFIFQYYREEENGRGNFPPRFSGLQFPNYSSELNVNALELDDSALYLCASSLVGRARYNEQFFGPGTRLTVL.